The clone carrying this TCR beta chain was recorded a few times. Its antigen remains unidentified. This sample is part of a study of cytomegalovirus exposure and HLA in healthy donors. PCR amplification relied on 60 Vbeta primers (plus 13 Jbeta primers). TCRdb's table, derived via immunoSEQ multiplex PCR, lists solely in-frame clones and lacks some. The sample records roughly 84,000 clones, around 78% being singletons. Study-wide findings and caveats: An analysis that was carried out later associated 16,951 TCR beta sequences with HLA alleles at 0.05 false discovery rate.

Trimming cost V 5 bases and J 4 bases; bases outside gene matches: 10. Germline V lookup: CDR1 SGHRS, CDR2 YFSETQ. This CDR3 has 16 amino acids. This clonotype originated in a male donor in good health and CMV-seropositive. V gene TRBV5-1 combines with J gene TRBJ2-2; 8 nucleotides agree with TRBD2. Sequencing was performed on PBMCs. As DNA, the CDR3 is TGCGCCAGCAGTGGTAGGCGGGGGGCCGGCACCGGGGAGCTGTTTTTT. This gives the protein CASSGRRGAGTGELFF.